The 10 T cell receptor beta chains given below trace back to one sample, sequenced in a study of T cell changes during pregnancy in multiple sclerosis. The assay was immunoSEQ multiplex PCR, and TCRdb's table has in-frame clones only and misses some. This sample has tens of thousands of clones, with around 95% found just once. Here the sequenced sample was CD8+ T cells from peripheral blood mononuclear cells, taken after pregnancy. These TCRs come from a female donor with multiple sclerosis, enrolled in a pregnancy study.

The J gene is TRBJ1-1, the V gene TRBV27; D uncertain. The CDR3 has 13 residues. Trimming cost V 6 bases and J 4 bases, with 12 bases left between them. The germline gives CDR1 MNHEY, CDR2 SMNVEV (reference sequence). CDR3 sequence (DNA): TGTGCCAGCAGAGGCTGGGAGCGCACTGAAGCTTTCTTT. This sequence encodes CASRGWERTEAFF.

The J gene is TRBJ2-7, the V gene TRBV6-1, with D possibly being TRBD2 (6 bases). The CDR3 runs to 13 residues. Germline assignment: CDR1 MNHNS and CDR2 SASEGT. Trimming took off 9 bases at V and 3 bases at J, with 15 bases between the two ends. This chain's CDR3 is CASSSATVYEQYF. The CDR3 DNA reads TGTGCCAGTTCTAGCGCGACAGTCTACGAGCAGTACTTC.

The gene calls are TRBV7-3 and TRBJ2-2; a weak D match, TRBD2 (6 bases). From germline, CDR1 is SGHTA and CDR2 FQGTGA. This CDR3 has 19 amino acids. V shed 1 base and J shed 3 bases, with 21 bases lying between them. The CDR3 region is CASSLIAGEASEDTGELFF. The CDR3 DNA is TGTGCCAGCAGCTTAATAGCCGGAGAAGCTAGCGAAGACACCGGGGAGCTGTTTTTT.

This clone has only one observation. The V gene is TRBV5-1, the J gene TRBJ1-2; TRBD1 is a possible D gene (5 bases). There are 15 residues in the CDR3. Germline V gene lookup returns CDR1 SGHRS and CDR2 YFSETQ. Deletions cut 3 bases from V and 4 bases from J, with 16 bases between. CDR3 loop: CASSWGETASYGYTF. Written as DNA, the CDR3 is TGCGCCAGCAGCTGGGGGGAGACAGCCTCCTATGGCTACACCTTC.

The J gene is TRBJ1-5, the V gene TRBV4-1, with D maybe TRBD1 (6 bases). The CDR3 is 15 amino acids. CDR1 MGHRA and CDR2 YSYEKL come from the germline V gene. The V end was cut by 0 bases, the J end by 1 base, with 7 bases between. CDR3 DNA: TGCGCCAGCAGCCAAGAACAGGGCAGCAATCAGCCCCAGCATTTT. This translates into CASSQEQGSNQPQHF.

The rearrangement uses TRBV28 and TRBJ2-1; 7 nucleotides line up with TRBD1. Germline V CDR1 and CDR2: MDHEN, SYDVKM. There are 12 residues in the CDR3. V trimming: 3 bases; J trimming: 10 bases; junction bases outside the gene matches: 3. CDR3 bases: TGTGCCAGCAGTTTGGGACAGCTCGAGCAGTTCTTC. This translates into CASSLGQLEQFF.

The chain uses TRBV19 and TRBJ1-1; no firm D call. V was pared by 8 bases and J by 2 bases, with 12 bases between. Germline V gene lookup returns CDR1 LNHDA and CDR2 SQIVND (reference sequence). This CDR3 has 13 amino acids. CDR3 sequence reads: CASGSGLNTEAFF. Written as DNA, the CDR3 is TGTGCCAGTGGTTCGGGTCTAAACACTGAAGCTTTCTTT.

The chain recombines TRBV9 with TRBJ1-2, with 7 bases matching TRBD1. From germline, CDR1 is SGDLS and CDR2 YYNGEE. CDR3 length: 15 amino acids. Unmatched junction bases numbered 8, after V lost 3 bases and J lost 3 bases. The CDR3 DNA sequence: TGTGCCAGCAGCGCTAGGACAGGAGGCGACTATGGCTACACCTTC. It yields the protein CASSARTGGDYGYTF.

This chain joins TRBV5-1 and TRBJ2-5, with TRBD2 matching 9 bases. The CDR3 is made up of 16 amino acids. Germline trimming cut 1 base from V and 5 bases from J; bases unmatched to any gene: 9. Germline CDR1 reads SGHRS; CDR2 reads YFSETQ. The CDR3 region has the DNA TGCGCCAGCAGCTTGTTCGCGGGAGGGCTACGGGAGACCCAGTACTTC. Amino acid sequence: CASSLFAGGLRETQYF. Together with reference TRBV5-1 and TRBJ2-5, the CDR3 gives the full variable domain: KAGVTQTPRYLIKTRGQQVTLSCSPISGHRSVSWYQQTPGQGLQFLFEYFSETQRNKGNFPGRFSGRQFSNSRSEMNVSTLELGDSALYLCASSLFAGGLRETQYFGPGTRLLVL.

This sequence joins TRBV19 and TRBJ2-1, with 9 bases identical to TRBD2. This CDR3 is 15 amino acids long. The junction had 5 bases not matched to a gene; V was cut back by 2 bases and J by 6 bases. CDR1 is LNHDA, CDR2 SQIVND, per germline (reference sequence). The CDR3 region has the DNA TGTGCCAGTAGTATAATGGCGGGAGGGCGCAATGAGCAGTTCTTC. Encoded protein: CASSIMAGGRNEQFF.